The text below deals with one TCR beta chain. Its antigen is as yet unknown. A second PCR of 7 to 11 cycles used a sample-barcoded 5' primer and a J-beta primer mix. TCRdb processed the 5' RACE reads anew with MiXCR; each CDR3 protein has one entry. The table includes hundreds of thousands of distinct CDR3 sequences, about a third detected once. The data were obtained in a study of blood T cells in healthy people across ages. Study-level results: Because sorting was not performed, PBMCs prevented conclusive naive versus antigen-experienced comparison.

Trimming removed 5 bases from V and 2 bases from J, with 18 bases in between. The CDR3 consists of 16 residues. The chain employs TRBV12-3 or TRBV12-4 and TRBJ1-1; possibly TRBD1 for D (6 bases). Specimen: blood. The sequence derives from a woman at least 80 years old in good health. CDR3 nucleotide sequence: TGTGCCAGCAGTGGGGGGCCAGGGCAGGGAAACACTGAAGCTTTCTTT. This encodes CASSGGPGQGNTEAFF.